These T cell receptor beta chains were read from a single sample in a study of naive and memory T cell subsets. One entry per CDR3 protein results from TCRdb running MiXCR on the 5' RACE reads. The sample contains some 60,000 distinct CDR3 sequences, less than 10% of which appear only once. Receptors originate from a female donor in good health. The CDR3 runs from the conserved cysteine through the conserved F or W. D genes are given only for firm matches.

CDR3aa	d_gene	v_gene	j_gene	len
CASSSGTEETQYF	TRBD1	TRBV7-9	TRBJ2-5	13
CASRSTGDENIQYF	TRBD1	TRBV28	TRBJ2-4	14
CASSLGARPQHF	-	TRBV13	TRBJ1-5	12
CASSLVPGPVSSYEQYF	-	TRBV5-1	TRBJ2-7	17
CASGVASLSIQYF	-	TRBV12-3/TRBV12-4	TRBJ2-4	13
CASSRLQHWNGDTF	-	TRBV6-2/TRBV6-3	TRBJ1-2	14
CASSPTDTSGNTIYF	-	TRBV18	TRBJ1-3	15
CASSSRTGHGSWPQHF	-	TRBV19	TRBJ1-5	16
CSARGSPSEEQYF	-	TRBV20-1	TRBJ2-7	13
CASSILGQSSYEQYF	-	TRBV19	TRBJ2-7	15
CASNLGGRQTQYF	-	TRBV7-9	TRBJ2-5	13
CASSAGLAPYTDTQYF	TRBD2	TRBV9	TRBJ2-3	16
CASSPEAGSETQYF	-	TRBV3-1	TRBJ2-5	14
CASSDKGGRDTQYF	-	TRBV19	TRBJ2-3	14
CASKRDSTADTQYF	TRBD1	TRBV6-6	TRBJ2-3	14
CATGETGLTAQYF	-	TRBV6-1	TRBJ2-7	13
CASSVGALRQGKNEQYF	-	TRBV9	TRBJ2-7	17
CASSYAGLEAFF	-	TRBV6-6	TRBJ1-1	12
CSARVGKQETQYF	-	TRBV20-1	TRBJ2-5	13
CASSLAGEESPLHF	-	TRBV7-2	TRBJ1-6	14
CASKGTNGAQPQHF	-	TRBV2	TRBJ1-5	14
CASSYEAGAYNEQFF	TRBD2	TRBV6-5	TRBJ2-1	15
CSASLTNTGELFF	-	TRBV20-1	TRBJ2-2	13
CASSGYYEQYF	-	TRBV11-2	TRBJ2-7	11
CAGSLFGRSETQYF	-	TRBV7-2	TRBJ2-5	14
CASSSPGAYEQYF	-	TRBV6-5	TRBJ2-7	13
CASSLAGGYVDTQYF	TRBD2	TRBV27	TRBJ2-3	15
CAISEMYEQYF	-	TRBV10-3	TRBJ2-7	11
CASSTRGDETQYF	-	TRBV18	TRBJ2-5	13
CASSRLQENTEAFF	-	TRBV7-6	TRBJ1-1	14
CASSARYEQYF	-	TRBV28	TRBJ2-7	11
CATRGLTNQETQYF	-	TRBV6-2/TRBV6-3	TRBJ2-5	14
CASTPRQGIQPQHF	TRBD1	TRBV6-6	TRBJ1-5	14